A selection of T cell receptor beta chains follows, all from one sample in a study of T cell changes during pregnancy in multiple sclerosis. Libraries were prepared by immunoSEQ multiplex PCR; TCRdb keeps only in-frame clonotypes and omits some of them. Here the sample spans tens of thousands of clones, more than 70% being singletons. This specimen consisted of CD8+ T cells from peripheral blood mononuclear cells, obtained before pregnancy. These receptors all stem from a female donor with multiple sclerosis, enrolled in a pregnancy study. CDR3s include the opening cysteine and the closing phenylalanine or tryptophan. A D gene is named only where the DNA matches it firmly. The size entry is marked missing in some rows and otherwise reads once, few, many or a size class.

D	V	J	length	size	CDR3	DNA
-	TRBV6-1	TRBJ2-1	10	-	CASKEGEQFF	TGTGCCAGCAAAGAGGGTGAGCAGTTCTTC
-	TRBV28	TRBJ2-2	14	-	CASSSILLTGELFF	TGTGCCAGCAGTTCAATACTTCTCACCGGGGAGCTGTTTTTT
TRBD2	TRBV13	TRBJ2-7	16	-	CASSPRTGLVAYEQYF	TGTGCCAGCAGCCCCCGGACGGGACTAGTAGCCTACGAGCAGTACTTC
TRBD1	TRBV6-6	TRBJ1-1	14	-	CASSPGQGVTEAFF	TGTGCCAGCAGTCCCGGACAGGGTGTCACTGAAGCTTTCTTT
TRBD2	TRBV28	TRBJ2-5	17	-	CASSLIPSGRYQETQYF	TGTGCCAGCAGTTTAATCCCTAGCGGGAGGTACCAAGAGACCCAGTACTTC
-	TRBV20-1	TRBJ1-2	11	-	CSAKDRYGYTF	TGCAGTGCTAAAGACAGATATGGCTACACCTTC
TRBD2	TRBV13	TRBJ2-1	17	-	CASSLGRTSGSFNEQFF	TGTGCCAGCAGCTTGGGCCGAACTAGCGGGTCCTTCAATGAGCAGTTCTTC
-	TRBV10-1	TRBJ1-2	14	-	CASSESGVMYGYTF	TGCGCCAGCAGTGAGTCAGGGGTGATGTATGGCTACACCTTC
-	TRBV5-1	TRBJ1-1	14	-	CASSLNLPNTEAFF	TGCGCCAGCAGCCTAAATCTACCGAACACTGAAGCTTTCTTT
TRBD1	TRBV27	TRBJ1-5	13	medium-sized	CASSGTEGQPQHF	TGTGCCAGCAGTGGGACAGAAGGGCAGCCCCAGCATTTT
-	TRBV19	TRBJ1-1	13	-	CASSIPLNTEAFF	TGTGCCAGTAGTATACCCCTCAACACTGAAGCTTTCTTT
TRBD1	TRBV27	TRBJ1-5	12	-	CASSHDRGPKHF	TGTGCCAGCAGCCACGACAGGGGCCCAAAACATTTT
-	TRBV7-9	TRBJ1-1	15	-	CASSRIRGVGTEAFF	TGTGCCAGCAGCCGCATTCGGGGAGTTGGCACTGAAGCTTTCTTT
-	TRBV19	TRBJ2-3	16	-	CASSIDHRATADTQYF	TGTGCCAGTAGTATAGACCACAGGGCAACCGCAGATACGCAGTATTTT
-	TRBV27	TRBJ1-3	13	-	CASSFTVGNTIYF	TGTGCCAGCAGTTTTACAGTCGGAAACACCATATATTTT
-	TRBV27	TRBJ2-7	12	-	CASSLLSYEQYF	TGTGCCAGCAGTCTCCTCTCCTACGAGCAGTACTTC
-	TRBV2	TRBJ1-1	12	-	CAFGGVNTEAFF	TGTGCCTTCGGAGGGGTTAACACTGAAGCTTTCTTT
TRBD2	TRBV10-3	TRBJ2-3	15	few	CAIDQREASTDTQYF	TGTGCCATCGACCAGCGGGAGGCCAGCACAGATACGCAGTATTTT
-	TRBV25-1	TRBJ2-1	12	few	CASSESKPSQFF	TGTGCCAGCAGTGAATCAAAGCCCTCTCAGTTCTTC
-	TRBV19	TRBJ1-1	11	few	CASYGLSEAFF	TGTGCCAGTTACGGACTGTCTGAAGCTTTCTTT
TRBD1	TRBV10-1	TRBJ1-5	20	once	CASRVDRGRSATISNQPQHF	TGCGCCAGCAGAGTCGACAGGGGGCGTTCAGCCACTATTAGCAATCAGCCCCAGCATTTT
TRBD2	TRBV6-5	TRBJ2-1	13	-	CASSQLADNEQFF	TGTGCCAGCAGTCAACTAGCGGACAATGAGCAGTTCTTC
-	TRBV6-1	TRBJ2-3	15	-	CASSELSASTDTQYF	TGTGCCAGCAGTGAATTGAGCGCGAGCACAGATACGCAGTATTTT
-	TRBV14	TRBJ2-3	16	-	CASSLIGRGSTDTQYF	TGTGCCAGCAGCCTCATAGGGCGGGGCTCCACAGATACGCAGTATTTT
TRBD2	TRBV4-3	TRBJ2-1	15	-	CASSQEFELAGIRFF	TGCGCCAGCAGCCAAGAGTTTGAGCTAGCGGGAATTCGGTTCTTC
-	TRBV5-4	TRBJ2-1	15	-	CASSFLGGGQDEQFF	TGTGCCAGCAGCTTCTTGGGGGGAGGTCAGGATGAGCAGTTCTTC
-	TRBV27	TRBJ2-7	14	-	CASRNDSDLYEQYF	TGTGCCAGTCGCAACGACAGTGACCTCTACGAGCAGTACTTC
TRBD2	TRBV28	TRBJ2-1	16	-	CASSLLSGRLYNEQFF	TGTGCCAGCAGTTTATTGAGCGGGAGGCTTTACAATGAGCAGTTCTTC
-	TRBV5-4	TRBJ2-2	13	-	CASRPARSGELFF	TGTGCCAGCAGGCCTGCGAGATCCGGGGAGCTGTTTTTT
TRBD1	TRBV7-2	TRBJ2-7	14	-	CASSSPGQGYEQYF	TGTGCCAGCAGCTCCCCGGGACAGGGTTACGAGCAGTACTTC
-	TRBV29-1	TRBJ2-1	14	-	CSARKTGESSEQFF	TGCAGCGCCCGAAAAACGGGAGAATCCTCTGAGCAGTTCTTC
-	TRBV6-5	TRBJ2-1	15	-	CASRKDSSSYNEQFF	TGTGCCAGCAGAAAGGACTCGAGCTCCTACAATGAGCAGTTCTTC
-	TRBV5-1	TRBJ2-5	14	-	CASSSGQLIETQYF	TGCGCCAGCAGCTCTGGACAGTTGATCGAGACCCAGTACTTC
-	TRBV4-3	TRBJ1-2	15	-	CASSQDGGPNYGYTF	TGCGCCAGCAGCCAAGACGGGGGGCCCAACTATGGCTACACCTTC
TRBD1	TRBV30	TRBJ2-7	18	-	CAWSEKLLDRGRLYEQYF	TGTGCCTGGAGTGAAAAACTCCTCGACAGGGGGCGTCTGTACGAGCAGTACTTC
-	TRBV6-1	TRBJ2-1	14	-	CANRNLGAIDEQFF	TGTGCCAACAGAAACCTGGGAGCGATCGATGAGCAGTTCTTC
-	TRBV7-2	TRBJ1-2	14	-	CASSTLPANYGYTF	TGTGCCAGCAGCACTCTACCTGCTAACTATGGCTACACCTTC
-	TRBV27	TRBJ2-7	15	-	CASSALGGGFSEQYF	TGTGCCAGCAGTGCCTTGGGGGGGGGCTTTTCCGAGCAGTACTTC
TRBD2	TRBV2	TRBJ2-7	14	-	CASSDSGRSYEQYF	TGTGCCAGCAGTGATAGCGGGAGGTCCTACGAGCAGTACTTC
TRBD1	TRBV29-1	TRBJ1-2	14	-	CSVVRDRLNYGYTF	TGCAGCGTTGTGAGGGACAGACTTAACTATGGCTACACCTTC
TRBD2	TRBV4-1	TRBJ2-7	14	-	CASSQVRTSYEQYF	TGCGCCAGCAGCCAAGTACGGACTAGCTACGAGCAGTACTTC